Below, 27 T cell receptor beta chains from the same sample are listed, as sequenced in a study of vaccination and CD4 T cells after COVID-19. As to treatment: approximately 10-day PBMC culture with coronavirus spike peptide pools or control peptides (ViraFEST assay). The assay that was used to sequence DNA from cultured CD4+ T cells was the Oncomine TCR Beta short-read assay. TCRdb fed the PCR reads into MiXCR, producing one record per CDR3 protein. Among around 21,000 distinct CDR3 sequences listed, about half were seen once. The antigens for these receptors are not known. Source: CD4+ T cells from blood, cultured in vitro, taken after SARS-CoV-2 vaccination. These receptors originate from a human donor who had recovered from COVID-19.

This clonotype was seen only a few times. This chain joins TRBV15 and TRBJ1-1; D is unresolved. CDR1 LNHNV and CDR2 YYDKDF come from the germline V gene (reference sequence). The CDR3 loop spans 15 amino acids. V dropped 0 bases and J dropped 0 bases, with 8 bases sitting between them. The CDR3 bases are TGTGCCACCAGCAGAGATGGCCCGGTGAACACTGAAGCTTTCTTT. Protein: CATSRDGPVNTEAFF.

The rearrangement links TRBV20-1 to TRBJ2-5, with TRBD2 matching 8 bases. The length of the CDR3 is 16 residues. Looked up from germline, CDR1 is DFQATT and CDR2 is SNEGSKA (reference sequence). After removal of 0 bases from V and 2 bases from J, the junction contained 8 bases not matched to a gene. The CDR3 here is CSARDFQRELQETQYF. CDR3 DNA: TGCAGTGCTAGAGATTTCCAGCGGGAGCTTCAAGAGACCCAGTACTTC.

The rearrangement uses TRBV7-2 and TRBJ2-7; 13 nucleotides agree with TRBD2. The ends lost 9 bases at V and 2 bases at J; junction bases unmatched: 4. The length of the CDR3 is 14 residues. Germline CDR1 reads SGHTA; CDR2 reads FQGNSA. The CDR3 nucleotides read TGTGCCAGTTTGACTAGCGGGGGGCCCTACGAGCAGTACTTC. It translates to CASLTSGGPYEQYF.

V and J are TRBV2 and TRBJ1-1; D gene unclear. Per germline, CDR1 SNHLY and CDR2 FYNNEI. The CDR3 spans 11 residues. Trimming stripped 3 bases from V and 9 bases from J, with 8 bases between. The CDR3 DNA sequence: TGTGCCAGCAGTGATAATGGGAAAGCTTTCTTT. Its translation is CASSDNGKAFF.

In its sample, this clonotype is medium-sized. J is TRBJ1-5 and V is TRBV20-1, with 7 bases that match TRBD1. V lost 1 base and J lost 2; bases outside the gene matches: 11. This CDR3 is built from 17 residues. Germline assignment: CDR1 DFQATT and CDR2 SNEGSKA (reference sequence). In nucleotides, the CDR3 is TGCAGTGCTAGAGGTCTCACAGGGGTGGGTCGCAATCAGCCCCAGCATTTT. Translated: CSARGLTGVGRNQPQHF.

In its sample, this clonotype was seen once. The CDR3 is CSASSRTEPYEQYF. Here the CDR3 DNA reads TGCAGTGCTAGCTCCCGGACAGAACCCTACGAGCAGTACTTC. The rearrangement links TRBV20-1 to TRBJ2-7; possible D gene TRBD1, 6 bases. V was clipped by 3 bases and J by 2 bases, with 14 bases between them. The CDR3 is 14 amino acids. From germline, CDR1 is DFQATT and CDR2 SNEGSKA (reference sequence).

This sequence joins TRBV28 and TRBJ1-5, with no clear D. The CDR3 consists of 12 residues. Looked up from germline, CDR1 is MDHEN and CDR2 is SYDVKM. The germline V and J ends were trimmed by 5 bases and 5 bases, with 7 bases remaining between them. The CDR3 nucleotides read TGTGCCAGCAGTGTTACCGATCAGCCCCAGCATTTT. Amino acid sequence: CASSVTDQPQHF.

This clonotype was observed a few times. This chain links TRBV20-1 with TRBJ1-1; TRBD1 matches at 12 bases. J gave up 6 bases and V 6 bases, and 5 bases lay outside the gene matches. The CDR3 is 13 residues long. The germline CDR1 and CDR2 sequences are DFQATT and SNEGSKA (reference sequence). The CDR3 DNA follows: TGCAGTGCAGGGGACAGGGGGCTTGCTGAAGCTTTCTTT. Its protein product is CSAGDRGLAEAFF.

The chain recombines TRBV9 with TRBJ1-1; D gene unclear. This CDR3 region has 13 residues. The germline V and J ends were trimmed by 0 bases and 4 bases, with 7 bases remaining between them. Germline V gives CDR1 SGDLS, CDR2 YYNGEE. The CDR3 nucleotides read TGTGCCAGCAGCGTAGAGGGCCTCACTGAAGCTTTCTTT. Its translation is CASSVEGLTEAFF.

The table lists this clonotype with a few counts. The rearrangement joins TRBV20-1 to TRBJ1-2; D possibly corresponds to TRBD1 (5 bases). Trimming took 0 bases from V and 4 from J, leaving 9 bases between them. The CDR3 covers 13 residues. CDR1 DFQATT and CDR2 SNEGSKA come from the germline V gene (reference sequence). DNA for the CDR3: TGCAGTGCTAGAGATCAGGGACTCTATGGCTACACCTTC. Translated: CSARDQGLYGYTF.

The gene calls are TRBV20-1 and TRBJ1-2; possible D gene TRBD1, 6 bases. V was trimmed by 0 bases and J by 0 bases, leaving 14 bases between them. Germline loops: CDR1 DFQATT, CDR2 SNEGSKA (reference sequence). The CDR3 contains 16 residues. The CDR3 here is CSARDQTGRSNYGYTF. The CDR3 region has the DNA TGCAGTGCTAGAGATCAGACAGGCCGCTCTAACTATGGCTACACCTTC.

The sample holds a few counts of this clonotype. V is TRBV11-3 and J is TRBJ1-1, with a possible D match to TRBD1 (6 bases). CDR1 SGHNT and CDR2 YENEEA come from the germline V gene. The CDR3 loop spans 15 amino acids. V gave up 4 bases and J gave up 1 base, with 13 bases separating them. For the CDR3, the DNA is TGTGCCAGCAGCTCGAGAGAGACAGGGAACACTGAAGCTTTCTTT. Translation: CASSSRETGNTEAFF.

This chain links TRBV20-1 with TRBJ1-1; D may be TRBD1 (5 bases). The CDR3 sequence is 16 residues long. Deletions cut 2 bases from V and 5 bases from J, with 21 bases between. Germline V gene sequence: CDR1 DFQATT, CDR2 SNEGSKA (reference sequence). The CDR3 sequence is CSARYWRQQGGTEAFF. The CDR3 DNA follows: TGCAGTGCTAGATATTGGCGACAGCAGGGTGGGACTGAAGCTTTCTTT.

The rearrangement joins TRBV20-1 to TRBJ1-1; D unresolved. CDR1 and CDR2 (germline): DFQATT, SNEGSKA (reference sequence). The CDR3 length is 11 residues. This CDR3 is CRVRRATEAFF. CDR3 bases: TGCAGGGTTAGGAGGGCCACTGAAGCTTTCTTT.

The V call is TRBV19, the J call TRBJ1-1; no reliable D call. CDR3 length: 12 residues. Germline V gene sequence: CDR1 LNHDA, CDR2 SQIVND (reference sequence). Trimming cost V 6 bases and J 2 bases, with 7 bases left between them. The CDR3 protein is CASSALNTEAFF. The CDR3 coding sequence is TGTGCCAGTAGCGCGCTAAACACTGAAGCTTTCTTT.

For the CDR3, the DNA is TGCAGTGCCAGACCGGTGGGAGGTGGCTACACCTTC. Translation: CSARPVGGGYTF. The gene calls are TRBV20-1 and TRBJ1-2; D gene ambiguous. V lost 6 bases to trimming and J lost 7 bases, with 15 bases between them. Germline CDR1 and CDR2: DFQATT and SNEGSKA (reference sequence). The CDR3 runs to 12 residues.

The CDR3 nucleotides are TGCAGTGCTAGGGCTAGCGGAGGGATATACGAGCAGTACTTC. Residues: CSARASGGIYEQYF. The chain couples TRBV20-1 to TRBJ2-7, with 7 bases identical to TRBD2. The germline gives CDR1 DFQATT, CDR2 SNEGSKA (reference sequence). With V trimmed by 3 bases and J by 4 bases, 9 bases remained unmatched. This CDR3 contains 14 residues.

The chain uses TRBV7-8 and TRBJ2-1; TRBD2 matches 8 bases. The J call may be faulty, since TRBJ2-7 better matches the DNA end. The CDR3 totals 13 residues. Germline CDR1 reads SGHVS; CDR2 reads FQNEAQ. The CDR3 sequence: CASGGAGVNEQYF. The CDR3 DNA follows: TGTGCCAGCGGAGGAGCGGGAGTCAACGAGCAGTACTTC.

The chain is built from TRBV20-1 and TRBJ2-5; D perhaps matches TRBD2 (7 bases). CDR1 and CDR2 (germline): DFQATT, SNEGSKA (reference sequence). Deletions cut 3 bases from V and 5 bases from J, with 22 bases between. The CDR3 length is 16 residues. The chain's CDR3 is CSASLGGGGTRETQYF. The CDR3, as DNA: TGCAGTGCTAGCCTAGGGGGGGGAGGGACCCGGGAGACCCAGTACTTC.

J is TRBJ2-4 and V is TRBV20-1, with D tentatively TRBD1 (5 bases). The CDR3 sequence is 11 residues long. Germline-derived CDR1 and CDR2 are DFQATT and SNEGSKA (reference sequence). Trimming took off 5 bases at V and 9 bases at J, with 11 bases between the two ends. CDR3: CSASTRGIQYF. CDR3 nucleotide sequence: TGCAGTGCTTCGACAAGGGGCATTCAGTACTTC.

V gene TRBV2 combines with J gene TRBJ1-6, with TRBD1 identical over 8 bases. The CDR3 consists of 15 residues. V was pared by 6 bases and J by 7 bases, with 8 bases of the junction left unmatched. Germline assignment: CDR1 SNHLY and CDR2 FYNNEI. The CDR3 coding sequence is TGTGCCAGCAGAGGGGTCACAGGGGGGAATTCACCCCTCCACTTT. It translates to CASRGVTGGNSPLHF.

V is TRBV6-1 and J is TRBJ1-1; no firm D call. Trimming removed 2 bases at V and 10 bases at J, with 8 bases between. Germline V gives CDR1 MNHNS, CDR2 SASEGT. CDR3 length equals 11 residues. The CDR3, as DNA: TGTGCCAGCAGTGAACGGGAGAGAGCTTTCTTT. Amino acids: CASSERERAFF.

The CDR3 bases are TGTGCCAGCAGCTGGGGATCCGGGAAGACCCAGTACTTC. Protein product: CASSWGSGKTQYF. This sequence joins TRBV7-2 and TRBJ2-5; D is possibly TRBD2 (5 bases). The V end lost 4 bases, the J end lost 6 bases, and 12 bases lay between the germline ends. The CDR3 loop spans 13 amino acids. Germline CDR1 is SGHTA and CDR2 is FQGNSA. Looking up the rest from reference TRBV7-2 and TRBJ2-5 gives the full variable domain: GAGVSQSPSNKVTEKGKDVELRCDPISGHTALYWYRQSLGQGLEFLIYFQGNSAPDKSGLPSDRFSAERTGGSVSTLTIQRTQQEDSAVYLCASSWGSGKTQYFGPGTRLLVL.

The CDR3, as DNA: TGTGCCAGTAGTATAGGTGGGAGAGGGAATGAGCAGTTCTTC. It codes for CASSIGGRGNEQFF. The chain combines TRBV19 with TRBJ2-1; tentative D call: TRBD2 (5 bases). V was cut by 1 base and J by 7 bases, with 11 bases left in between. The CDR3 covers 14 residues. Germline lookup yields CDR1 LNHDA and CDR2 SQIVND (reference sequence).

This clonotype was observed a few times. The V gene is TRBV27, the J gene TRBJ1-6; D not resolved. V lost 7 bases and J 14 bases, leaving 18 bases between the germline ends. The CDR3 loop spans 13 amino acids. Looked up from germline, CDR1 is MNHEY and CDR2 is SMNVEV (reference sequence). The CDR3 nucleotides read TGTGCCAGCAAGAGGCCCGTGTTAAGGGCCCTCCACTTT. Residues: CASKRPVLRALHF.

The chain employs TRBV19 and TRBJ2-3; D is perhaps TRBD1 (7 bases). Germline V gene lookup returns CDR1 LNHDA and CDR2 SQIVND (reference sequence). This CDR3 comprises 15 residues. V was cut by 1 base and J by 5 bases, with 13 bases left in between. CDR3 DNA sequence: TGTGCCAGTAGTATAGGGCAGGGGGGAGGAGATACGCAGTATTTT. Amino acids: CASSIGQGGGDTQYF.

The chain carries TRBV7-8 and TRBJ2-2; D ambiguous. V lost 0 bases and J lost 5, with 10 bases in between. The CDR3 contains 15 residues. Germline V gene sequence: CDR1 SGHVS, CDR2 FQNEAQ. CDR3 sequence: CASSLAALGTGELFF. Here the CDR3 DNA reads TGTGCCAGCAGCTTAGCTGCCCTGGGGACCGGGGAGCTGTTTTTT. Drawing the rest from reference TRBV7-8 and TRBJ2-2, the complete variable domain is GAGVSQSPRYKVAKRGQDVALRCDPISGHVSLFWYQQALGQGPEFLTYFQNEAQLDKSGLPSDRFFAERPEGSVSTLKIQRTQQEDSAVYLCASSLAALGTGELFFGEGSRLTVL.